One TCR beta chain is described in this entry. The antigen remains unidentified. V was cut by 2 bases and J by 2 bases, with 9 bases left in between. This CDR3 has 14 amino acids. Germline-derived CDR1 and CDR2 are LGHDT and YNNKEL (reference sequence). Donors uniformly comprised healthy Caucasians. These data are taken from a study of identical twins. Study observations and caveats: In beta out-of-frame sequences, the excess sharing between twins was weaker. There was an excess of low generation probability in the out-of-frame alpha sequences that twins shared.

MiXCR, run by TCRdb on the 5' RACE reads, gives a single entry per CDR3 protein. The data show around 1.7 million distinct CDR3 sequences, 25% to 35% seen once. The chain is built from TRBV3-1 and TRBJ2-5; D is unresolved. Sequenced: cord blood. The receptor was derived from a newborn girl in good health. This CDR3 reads CASSQISRQETQYF. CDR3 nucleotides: TGTGCCAGCAGCCAAATAAGCAGGCAAGAGACCCAGTACTTC.